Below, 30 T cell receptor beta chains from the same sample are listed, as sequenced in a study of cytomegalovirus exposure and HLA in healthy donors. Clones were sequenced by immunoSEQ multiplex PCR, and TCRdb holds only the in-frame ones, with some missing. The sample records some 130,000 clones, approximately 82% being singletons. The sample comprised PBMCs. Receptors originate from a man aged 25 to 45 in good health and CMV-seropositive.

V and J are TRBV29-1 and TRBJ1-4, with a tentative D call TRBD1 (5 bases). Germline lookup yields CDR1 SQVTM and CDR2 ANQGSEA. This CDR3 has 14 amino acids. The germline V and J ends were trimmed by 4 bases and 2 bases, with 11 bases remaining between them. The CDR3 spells CSVAPGKTNEKLFF. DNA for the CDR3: TGCAGCGTTGCCCCAGGGAAGACTAATGAAAAACTGTTTTTT.

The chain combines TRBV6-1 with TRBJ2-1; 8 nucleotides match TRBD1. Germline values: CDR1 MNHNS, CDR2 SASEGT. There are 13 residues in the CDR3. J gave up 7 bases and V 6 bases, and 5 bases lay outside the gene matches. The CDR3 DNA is TGTGCCAGCAGGGGCGGACAGGGAAATGAGCAGTTCTTC. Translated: CASRGGQGNEQFF.

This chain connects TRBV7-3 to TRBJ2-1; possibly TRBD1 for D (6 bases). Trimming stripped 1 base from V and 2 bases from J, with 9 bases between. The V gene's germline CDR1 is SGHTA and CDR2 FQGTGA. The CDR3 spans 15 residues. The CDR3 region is CASSLMTGPYNEQFF. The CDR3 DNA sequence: TGTGCCAGCAGCTTAATGACAGGCCCCTACAATGAGCAGTTCTTC. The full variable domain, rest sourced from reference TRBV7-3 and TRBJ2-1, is GAGVSQTPSNKVTEKGKYVELRCDPISGHTALYWYRQSLGQGPEFLIYFQGTGAADDSGLPNDRFFAVRPEGSVSTLKIQRTERGDSAVYLCASSLMTGPYNEQFFGPGTRLTVL.

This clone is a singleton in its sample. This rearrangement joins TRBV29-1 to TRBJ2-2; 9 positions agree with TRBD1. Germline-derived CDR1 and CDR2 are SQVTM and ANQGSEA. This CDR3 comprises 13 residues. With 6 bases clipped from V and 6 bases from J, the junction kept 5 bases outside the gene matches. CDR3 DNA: TGCAGCGTCAGGACAGGGGTTCCCGGGGAGCTGTTTTTT. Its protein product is CSVRTGVPGELFF.

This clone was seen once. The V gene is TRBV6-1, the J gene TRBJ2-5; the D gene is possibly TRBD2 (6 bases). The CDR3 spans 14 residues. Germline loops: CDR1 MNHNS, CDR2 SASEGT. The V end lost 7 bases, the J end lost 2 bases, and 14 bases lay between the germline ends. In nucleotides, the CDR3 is TGTGCCAGCATGACTAGGCCGCGTCAAGAGACCCAGTACTTC. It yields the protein CASMTRPRQETQYF.

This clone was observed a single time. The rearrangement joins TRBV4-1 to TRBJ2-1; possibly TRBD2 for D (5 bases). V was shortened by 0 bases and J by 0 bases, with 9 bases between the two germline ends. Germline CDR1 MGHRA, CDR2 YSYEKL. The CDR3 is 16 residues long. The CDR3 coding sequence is TGCGCCAGCAGCCAAGACTTGGGGAGCTCCTACAATGAGCAGTTCTTC. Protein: CASSQDLGSSYNEQFF.

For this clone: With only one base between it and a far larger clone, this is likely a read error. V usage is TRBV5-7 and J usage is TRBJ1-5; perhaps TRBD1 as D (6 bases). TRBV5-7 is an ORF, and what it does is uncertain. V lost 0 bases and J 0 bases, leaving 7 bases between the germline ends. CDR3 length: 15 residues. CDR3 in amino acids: CASSLGGPSNQPQHF. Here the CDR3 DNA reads TGTGCCAGCAGCTTGGGGGGGCCTAGCAATCAGCCCCAGCATTTT.

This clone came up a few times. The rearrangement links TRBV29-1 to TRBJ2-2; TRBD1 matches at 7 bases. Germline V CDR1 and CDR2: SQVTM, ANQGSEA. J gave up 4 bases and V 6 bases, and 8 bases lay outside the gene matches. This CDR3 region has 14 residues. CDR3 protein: CSVRDRVGTGELFF. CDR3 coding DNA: TGCAGCGTAAGAGACAGGGTAGGCACCGGGGAGCTGTTTTTT.

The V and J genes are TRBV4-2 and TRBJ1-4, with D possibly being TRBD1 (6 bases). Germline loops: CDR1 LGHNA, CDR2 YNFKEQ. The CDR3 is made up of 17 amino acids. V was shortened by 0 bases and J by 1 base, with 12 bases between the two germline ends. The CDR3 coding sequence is TGTGCCAGCAGCCAAGATATAGGGGGTGTAACTAATGAAAAACTGTTTTTT. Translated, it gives CASSQDIGGVTNEKLFF.

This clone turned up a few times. As DNA, the CDR3 is TGTGCCAGCAGTTATCCAATTGGACAGGGTTACGAGCAGTACTTC. As protein: CASSYPIGQGYEQYF. The J gene is TRBJ2-7, the V gene TRBV2; 8 bases match TRBD1. Looked up from germline, CDR1 is SNHLY and CDR2 is FYNNEI. The CDR3 has 15 residues. V dropped 5 bases and J dropped 4; count of bases not matched to a gene: 10. The full variable domain, with the rest looked up from reference TRBV2 and TRBJ2-7, is EPEVTQTPSHQVTQMGQEVILRCVPISNHLYFYWYRQILGQKVEFLVSFYNNEISEKSEIFDDQFSVERPDGSNFTLKIRSTKLEDSAMYFCASSYPIGQGYEQYFGPGTRLTVT.

The CDR3 protein is CASSPRTKETQYF. CDR3 coding DNA: TGTGCCAGCAGCCCGAGGACTAAAGAGACCCAGTACTTC. V gene TRBV21-1 combines with J gene TRBJ2-5; the D call in the table, TRBD2, was not verified against the DNA. TRBV21-1 is flagged as a pseudogene. The CDR3 extends over 13 amino acids.

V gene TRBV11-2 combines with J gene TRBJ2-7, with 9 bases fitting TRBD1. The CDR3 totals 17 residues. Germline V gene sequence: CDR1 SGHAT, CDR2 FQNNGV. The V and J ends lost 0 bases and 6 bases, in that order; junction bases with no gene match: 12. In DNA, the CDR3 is TGTGCCAGCAGCTTAGATAATAGGTACAGGGGGCTATCCGAGCAGTACTTC. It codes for CASSLDNRYRGLSEQYF.

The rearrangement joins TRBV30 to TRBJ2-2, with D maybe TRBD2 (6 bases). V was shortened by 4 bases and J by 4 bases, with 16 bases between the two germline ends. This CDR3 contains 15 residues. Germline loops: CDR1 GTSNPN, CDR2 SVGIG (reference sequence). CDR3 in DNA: TGTGCCTGGAAGGTCTTCGGGAGAAGCACCGGGGAGCTGTTTTTT. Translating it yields CAWKVFGRSTGELFF.

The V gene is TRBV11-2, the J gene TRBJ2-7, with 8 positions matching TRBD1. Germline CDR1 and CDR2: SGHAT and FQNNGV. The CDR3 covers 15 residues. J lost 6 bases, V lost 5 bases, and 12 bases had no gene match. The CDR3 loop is CASSTWDRWLGEQYF. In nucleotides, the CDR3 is TGTGCCAGCAGCACATGGGACAGGTGGCTGGGCGAGCAGTACTTC.

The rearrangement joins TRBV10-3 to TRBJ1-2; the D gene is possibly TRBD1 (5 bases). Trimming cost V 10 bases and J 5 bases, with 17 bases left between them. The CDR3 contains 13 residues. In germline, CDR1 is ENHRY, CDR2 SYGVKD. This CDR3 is CATQDSHTYGYTF. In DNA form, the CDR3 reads TGTGCCACCCAAGACAGCCATACGTATGGCTACACCTTC.

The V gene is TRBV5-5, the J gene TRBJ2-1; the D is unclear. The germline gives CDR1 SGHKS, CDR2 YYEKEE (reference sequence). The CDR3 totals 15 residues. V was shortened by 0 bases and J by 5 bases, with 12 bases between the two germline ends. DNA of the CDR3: TGTGCCAGCAGCTTGGTGGCTAGTTTTAACAATGAGCAGTTCTTC. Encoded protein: CASSLVASFNNEQFF.

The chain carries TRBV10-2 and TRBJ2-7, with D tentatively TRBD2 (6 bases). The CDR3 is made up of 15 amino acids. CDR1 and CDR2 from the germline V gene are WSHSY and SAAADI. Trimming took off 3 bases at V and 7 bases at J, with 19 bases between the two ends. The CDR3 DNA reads TGCGCCAGCAGTGATGGGGGATCGGGGGTGGCTGAGCAGTACTTC. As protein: CASSDGGSGVAEQYF.

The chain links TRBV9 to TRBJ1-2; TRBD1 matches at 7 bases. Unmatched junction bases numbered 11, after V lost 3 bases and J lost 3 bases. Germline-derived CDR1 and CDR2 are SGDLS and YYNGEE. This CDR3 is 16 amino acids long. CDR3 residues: CASSEGGDREDYGYTF. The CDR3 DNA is TGTGCCAGCAGCGAGGGAGGTGACAGGGAGGACTATGGCTACACCTTC. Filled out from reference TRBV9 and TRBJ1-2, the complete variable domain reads DSGVTQTPKHLITATGQRVTLRCSPRSGDLSVYWYQQSLDQGLQFLIQYYNGEERAKGNILERFSAQQFPDLHSELNLSSLELGDSALYFCASSEGGDREDYGYTFGSGTRLTVV.

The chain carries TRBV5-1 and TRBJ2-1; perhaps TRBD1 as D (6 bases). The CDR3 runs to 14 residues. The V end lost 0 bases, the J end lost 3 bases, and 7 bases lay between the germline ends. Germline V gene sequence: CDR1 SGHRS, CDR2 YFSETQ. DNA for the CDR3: TGCGCCAGCAGCTTGGGGGACATCTACAATGAGCAGTTCTTC. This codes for CASSLGDIYNEQFF.

CDR3 sequence (DNA): TGTGCCAGCAGCTCAAGGGAGGGTTACACCATATATTTT. Translation gives CASSSREGYTIYF. The chain joins TRBV11-2 to TRBJ1-3; D call uncertain. Deletions cut 4 bases from V and 8 bases from J, with 12 bases between. The CDR3 contains 13 residues. The germline CDR1 and CDR2 sequences are SGHAT and FQNNGV.

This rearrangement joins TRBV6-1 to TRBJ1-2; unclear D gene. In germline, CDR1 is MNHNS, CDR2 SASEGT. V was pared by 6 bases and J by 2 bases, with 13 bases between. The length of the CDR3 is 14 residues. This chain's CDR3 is CASSRVEVNYGYTF. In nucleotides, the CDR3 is TGTGCCAGCAGCCGTGTGGAGGTAAACTATGGCTACACCTTC.

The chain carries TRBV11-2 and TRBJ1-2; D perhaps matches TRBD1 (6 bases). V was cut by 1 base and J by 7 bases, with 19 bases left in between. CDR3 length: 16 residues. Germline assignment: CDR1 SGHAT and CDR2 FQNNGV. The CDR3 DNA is TGTGCCAGCAGCTTAGGGGCGGCACAGGGAAGCGGTGGCTACACCTTC. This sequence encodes CASSLGAAQGSGGYTF.

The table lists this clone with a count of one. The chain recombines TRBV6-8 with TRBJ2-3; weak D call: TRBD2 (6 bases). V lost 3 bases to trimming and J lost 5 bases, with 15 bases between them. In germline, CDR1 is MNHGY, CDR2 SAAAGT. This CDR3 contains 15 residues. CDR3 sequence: CASSYYRDWVDTQYF. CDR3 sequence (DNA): TGTGCCAGCAGTTATTATCGGGACTGGGTAGATACGCAGTATTTT.

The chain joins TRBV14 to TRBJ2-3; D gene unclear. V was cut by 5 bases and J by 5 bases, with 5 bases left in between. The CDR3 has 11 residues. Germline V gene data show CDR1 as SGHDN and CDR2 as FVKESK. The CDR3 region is CASSIGDTQYF. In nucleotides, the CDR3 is TGTGCCAGCAGCATCGGAGATACGCAGTATTTT. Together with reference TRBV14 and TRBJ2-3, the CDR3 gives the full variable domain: EAGVTQFPSHSVIEKGQTVTLRCDPISGHDNLYWYRRVMGKEIKFLLHFVKESKQDESGMPNNRFLAERTGGTYSTLKVQPAELEDSGVYFCASSIGDTQYFGPGTRLTVL.

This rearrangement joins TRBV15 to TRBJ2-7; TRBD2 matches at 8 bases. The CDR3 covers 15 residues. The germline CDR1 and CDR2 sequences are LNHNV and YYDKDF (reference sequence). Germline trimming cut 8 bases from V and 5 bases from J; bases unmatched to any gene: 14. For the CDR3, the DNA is TGTGCCACCTCTTTGGCGGGACTAGGATCTCACGAGCAGTACTTC. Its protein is CATSLAGLGSHEQYF.

The CDR3 DNA is TGTGCCAGTAGTATCCAGGCCTCTAGCGGGCCCTACAATGAGCAGTTCTTC. It translates to CASSIQASSGPYNEQFF. This chain uses TRBV19 with TRBJ2-1; 8 bases fit TRBD2. This CDR3 region has 17 residues. The junction had 9 bases not matched to a gene; V was cut back by 3 bases and J by 2 bases. The germline CDR1 and CDR2 sequences are LNHDA and SQIVND (reference sequence).

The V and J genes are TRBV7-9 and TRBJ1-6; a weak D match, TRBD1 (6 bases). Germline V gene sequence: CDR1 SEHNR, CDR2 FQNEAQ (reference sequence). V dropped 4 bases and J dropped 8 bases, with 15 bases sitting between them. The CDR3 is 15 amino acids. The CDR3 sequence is CASSSSAGAHSPLHF. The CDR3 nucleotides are TGTGCCAGCAGCTCCTCGGCAGGGGCTCATTCACCCCTCCACTTT.

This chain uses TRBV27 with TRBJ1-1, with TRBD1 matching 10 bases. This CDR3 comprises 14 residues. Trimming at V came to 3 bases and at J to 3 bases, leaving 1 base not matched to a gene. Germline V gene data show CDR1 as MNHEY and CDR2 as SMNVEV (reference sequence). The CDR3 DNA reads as TGTGCCAGCAGTTTCGGACAGGGGGACACTGAAGCTTTCTTT. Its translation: CASSFGQGDTEAFF.

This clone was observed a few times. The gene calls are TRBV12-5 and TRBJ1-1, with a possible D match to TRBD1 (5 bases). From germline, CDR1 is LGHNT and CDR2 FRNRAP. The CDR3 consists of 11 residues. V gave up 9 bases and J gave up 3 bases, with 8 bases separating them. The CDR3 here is CASGGYTEAFF. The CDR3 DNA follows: TGTGCTAGCGGGGGGTACACTGAAGCTTTCTTT.

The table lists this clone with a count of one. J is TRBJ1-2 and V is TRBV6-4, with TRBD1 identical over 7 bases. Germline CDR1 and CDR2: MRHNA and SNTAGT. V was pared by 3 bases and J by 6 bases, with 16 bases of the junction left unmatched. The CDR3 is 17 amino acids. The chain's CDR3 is CASSDFPGGGGVHGYTF. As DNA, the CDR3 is TGTGCCAGCAGTGATTTCCCAGGGGGAGGCGGTGTTCATGGCTACACCTTC.